One sample yielded the 3 T cell receptor beta chains listed below, sequenced in a study of cytomegalovirus exposure and HLA in healthy donors. The PCR used 60 Vbeta and 13 Jbeta primers. Clones were read by immunoSEQ multiplex PCR, and TCRdb kept only the in-frame ones, dropping some. The sample records about 110,000 clones, 69% being singletons. The sequenced material came from PBMCs. The receptor set was obtained from a man aged 25-45 years in good health and CMV-seronegative.

The chain combines TRBV11-2 with TRBJ2-3; D perhaps matches TRBD1 (5 bases). This CDR3 has 15 residues. V lost 0 bases and J 1 base, leaving 8 bases between the germline ends. The germline V gene has CDR1 SGHAT and CDR2 FQNNGV. The CDR3 loop is CASSLDRDGTDTQYF. In nucleotides, the CDR3 is TGTGCCAGCAGCTTAGACAGGGATGGCACAGATACGCAGTATTTT.

CDR3 sequence: CASARGGSNQPQHF. In DNA, the CDR3 is TGTGCCAGCGCGAGGGGGGGTAGCAATCAGCCCCAGCATTTT. J is TRBJ1-5 and V is TRBV7-9; the D gene is possibly TRBD1 (6 bases). CDR1 and CDR2 (germline): SEHNR, FQNEAQ (reference sequence). V shed 8 bases and J shed 0 bases, with 11 bases lying between them. This CDR3 is built from 14 residues.

The V and J genes are TRBV7-2 and TRBJ2-4; D is possibly TRBD1 (5 bases). Deletions cut 4 bases from V and 12 bases from J, with 16 bases between. The CDR3 length is 13 residues. The V gene's germline CDR1 is SGHTA and CDR2 FQGNSA. For the CDR3, the DNA is TGTGCCAGCAGCTCGACAGAAGTCCATGGTCAGTACTTC. The encoded protein is CASSSTEVHGQYF.